The present T cell receptor beta chain was sequenced within a study of siplizumab effects on memory and regulatory T cells. Profiled with immunoSEQ multiplex PCR; TCRdb holds only in-frame clones, not every one. The data contain around 77,000 clones, roughly 89% of them seen just once; the ten biggest clones take up around 28%. This clone has just a few counts. Germline V gives CDR1 SGHDT, CDR2 YYEEEE. V shed 4 bases and J shed 6 bases, with 19 bases lying between them. The CDR3 extends over 15 amino acids. The source is a human donor in good health. Specimen: CD8+ T cells sorted from blood. The chain recombines TRBV5-6 with TRBJ1-2; D gene uncertain. CDR3 region: CASSMVGSVRNGYTF. As DNA, the CDR3 is TGTGCCAGCAGCATGGTCGGTTCTGTTCGGAATGGCTACACCTTC.